Sequencing of this TCR beta chain was carried out in a study of T cell changes during pregnancy in multiple sclerosis. After removal of 6 bases from V and 5 bases from J, the junction contained 9 bases not matched to a gene. The CDR3 is 15 residues long. Germline values: CDR1 SEHNR, CDR2 FQNEAQ (reference sequence). The table came from immunoSEQ multiplex PCR; TCRdb's copy has only in-frame clones and leaves some out. This table holds tens of thousands of clones, around 90% found once. This chain connects TRBV7-9 to TRBJ2-7; 11 positions match TRBD2. The TCR sequence derives from a female donor in good health, enrolled as a control in a pregnancy study. The sequencing here drew on CD4+ T cells from peripheral blood mononuclear cells, taken in the third trimester of pregnancy. In DNA form, the CDR3 reads TGTGCCAGCAGTCCTACTAGCGGGAGTGCCAACGAGCAGTACTTC. Translated, it gives CASSPTSGSANEQYF.